This T cell receptor (beta chain) derives from a study of control samples from healthy donors and cancer patients. Repertoires were generated with immunoSEQ multiplex PCR, while TCRdb's copy carries only in-frame clones and drops some. Altogether 180,000 or so clones are present, 91% being singletons, with the ten largest covering approximately 1.5%. V gave up 0 bases and J gave up 9 bases; unmatched junction bases: 2. The CDR3 length is 13 residues. In germline, CDR1 is LNHNV, CDR2 YYDKDF (reference sequence). The TCR comes from a woman between 25 and 40 years old in good health. This chain joins TRBV15 and TRBJ1-3; TRBD1 matches 7 bases. Sequenced input: blood. This CDR3 is CATSRDEGATIYF. In DNA form, the CDR3 reads TGTGCCACCAGCAGAGATGAGGGGGCCACCATATATTTT.